This TCR beta chain was found in a study of blood T cell repertoires in COVID-19. Overall study context: Sites across the United States, Italy and Spain contributed samples from acute and convalescent COVID-19. From T cells, B-cell-depleted T cells, or PBMCs came the material, which was cDNA or gDNA.

V was pared by 2 bases and J by 1 base, with 14 bases between. This CDR3 region has 16 residues. The germline V gene has CDR1 SGHVS and CDR2 FQNEAQ. In the original workflow: Researchers report that nucleated cell counts were estimated from reference gene primer amplification. The assay was immunoSEQ multiplex PCR, and TCRdb's table has in-frame clones only and misses some. V and J calls and clone size come straight from that table; D and trimming were deduced from the DNA. Among around 130,000 clones listed, roughly nine tenths were seen once. This rearrangement joins TRBV7-8 to TRBJ1-1; perhaps TRBD1 as D (5 bases). Sequenced sample: peripheral blood. The sequence was obtained from a human donor with COVID-19, enrolled during active disease. The donor label of this sample is uncertain. The CDR3 region is CASSLTPGTPNTEAFF. CDR3 bases: TGTGCCAGCAGCTTAACCCCCGGGACTCCGAACACTGAAGCTTTCTTT.